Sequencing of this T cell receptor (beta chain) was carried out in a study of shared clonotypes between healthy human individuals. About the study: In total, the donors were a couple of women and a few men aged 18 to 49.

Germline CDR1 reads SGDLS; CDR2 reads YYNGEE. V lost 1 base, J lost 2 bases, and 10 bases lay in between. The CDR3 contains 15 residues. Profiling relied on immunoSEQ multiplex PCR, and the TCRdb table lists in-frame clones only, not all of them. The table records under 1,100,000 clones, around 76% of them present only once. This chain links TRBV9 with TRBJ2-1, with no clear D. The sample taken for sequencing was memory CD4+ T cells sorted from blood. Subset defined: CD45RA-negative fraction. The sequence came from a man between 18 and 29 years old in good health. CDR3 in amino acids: CASSVSSMTYNEQFF. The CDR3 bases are TGTGCCAGCAGCGTATCGAGCATGACCTACAATGAGCAGTTCTTC.